The 10 T cell receptor beta chains in this list originate from one sample, sequenced in a study of Graves' ophthalmopathy and Graves' hyperthyroidism. From RNA, the CDR3 regions of TCR beta chains were amplified and sequenced. HTBI primers were employed in first-round RT-PCR, then a second-round multiplex PCR followed. TCRdb reanalysed the multiplex PCR reads using MiXCR and keeps one entry per CDR3 protein. The sample shows 600,000 to 650,000 distinct CDR3 sequences, roughly 20% of them seen only once. Source material: peripheral blood. The receptors stem from a woman aged 18-29 years with stable Graves' hyperthyroidism. Some clones in this sample may be carry-over from other donors' samples.

The V and J genes are TRBV7-8 and TRBJ2-7; 7 bases map to TRBD1. The CDR3 is 14 amino acids. V shed 4 bases, J shed 4 bases, and the junction held 7 bases outside the gene matches. Looked up from germline, CDR1 is SGHVS and CDR2 is FQNEAQ. This chain's CDR3 is CASSYRTGGYEQYF. CDR3 bases: TGTGCCAGCAGCTACAGGACAGGTGGATACGAGCAGTACTTC.

This clonotype was counted ten times or more. The J gene is TRBJ2-7, the V gene TRBV20-1, with D maybe TRBD1 (6 bases). Germline V CDR1 and CDR2: DFQATT, SNEGSKA (reference sequence). The length of the CDR3 is 17 residues. The ends were cut back, 0 bases at V and 1 base at J, with 19 bases in the middle. For the CDR3, the DNA is TGCAGTGCTAGAGACCGGGGACATCTACCTCTTTCCTACGAGCAGTACTTC. Its translation is CSARDRGHLPLSYEQYF.

The table lists this clonotype with many counts. V gene TRBV4-1 combines with J gene TRBJ2-7; 7 bases line up with TRBD2. This CDR3 is 15 amino acids long. Trimming at V came to 0 bases and at J to 3 bases, leaving 5 bases not matched to a gene. Germline lookup yields CDR1 MGHRA and CDR2 YSYEKL. CDR3: CASSQDRSSGYEQYF. Here the CDR3 DNA reads TGCGCCAGCAGCCAAGATAGATCTAGCGGCTACGAGCAGTACTTC.

In its sample, this clonotype was seen many times. This chain joins TRBV2 and TRBJ1-3, with D unresolved. Looked up from germline, CDR1 is SNHLY and CDR2 is FYNNEI. The ends were cut back, 5 bases at V and 0 bases at J, with 17 bases in the middle. The CDR3 runs to 17 residues. CDR3 coding DNA: TGTGCCAGCAGTAAGGCCACCGACGGCGACTCTGGAAACACCATATATTTT. It codes for CASSKATDGDSGNTIYF.

This clonotype was seen at least ten times. The gene calls are TRBV12-3 or TRBV12-4 and TRBJ1-5; possibly TRBD1 for D (6 bases). Trimming removed 6 bases at V and 6 bases at J, with 15 bases between. This CDR3 spans 14 amino acids. CDR3 amino acids: CASSGNRAGQPQHF. The CDR3 DNA follows: TGTGCCAGCAGCGGAAACAGGGCGGGTCAGCCCCAGCATTTT.

Only a few counts were recorded for this clonotype. Possible read error: a much larger clone is one base away. The chain couples TRBV19 to TRBJ1-1; no clear D gene. This CDR3 has 13 residues. In germline, CDR1 is LNHDA, CDR2 SQIVND (reference sequence). DNA for the CDR3: TGTGCCAGTAGTATAAGAGGGCGTACTGAAGTTTTCTTT. It translates to CASSIRGRTEVFF.

This clonotype was recorded at least ten times. This chain uses TRBV20-1 with TRBJ1-6, with 12 bases aligning to TRBD1. The V segment lost 4 bases and the J segment 5 bases; nucleotides outside the gene matches: 6. The CDR3 is 16 amino acids. The V gene's germline CDR1 is DFQATT and CDR2 SNEGSKA (reference sequence). DNA for the CDR3: TGCAGTGCTAAGGGACAGGGGGCAGGGGATAATTCACCCCTCCACTTT. Amino acids: CSAKGQGAGDNSPLHF.

Ten or more counts support this clonotype. The chain couples TRBV15 to TRBJ2-3; tentative D call: TRBD2 (5 bases). The CDR3 is 18 residues long. V lost 1 base and J 0 bases, leaving 17 bases between the germline ends. Germline V CDR1 and CDR2: LNHNV, YYDKDF (reference sequence). The CDR3 region has the DNA TGTGCCACCAGCAGAGTTGGTGGCTGGGGAGAGAGCACAGATACGCAGTATTTT. Translation gives CATSRVGGWGESTDTQYF.

The chain employs TRBV20-1 and TRBJ1-2; D not resolved. CDR3 length: 14 amino acids. V lost 3 bases to trimming and J lost 2 bases, with 13 bases between them. Germline V gives CDR1 DFQATT, CDR2 SNEGSKA (reference sequence). The CDR3 spells CSARFPSGNYGYTF. Here the CDR3 DNA reads TGCAGTGCTAGGTTCCCTTCGGGGAACTATGGCTACACCTTC.

This clonotype appeared many times. V is TRBV6-5 and J is TRBJ1-2; D might be TRBD1 (6 bases). V was clipped by 2 bases and J by 2 bases, with 12 bases between them. This CDR3 contains 15 residues. The germline V gene has CDR1 MNHEY and CDR2 SVGAGI. CDR3 loop: CASSYGSGQNYGYTF. In DNA, the CDR3 is TGTGCCAGCAGTTACGGATCCGGACAGAACTATGGCTACACCTTC.